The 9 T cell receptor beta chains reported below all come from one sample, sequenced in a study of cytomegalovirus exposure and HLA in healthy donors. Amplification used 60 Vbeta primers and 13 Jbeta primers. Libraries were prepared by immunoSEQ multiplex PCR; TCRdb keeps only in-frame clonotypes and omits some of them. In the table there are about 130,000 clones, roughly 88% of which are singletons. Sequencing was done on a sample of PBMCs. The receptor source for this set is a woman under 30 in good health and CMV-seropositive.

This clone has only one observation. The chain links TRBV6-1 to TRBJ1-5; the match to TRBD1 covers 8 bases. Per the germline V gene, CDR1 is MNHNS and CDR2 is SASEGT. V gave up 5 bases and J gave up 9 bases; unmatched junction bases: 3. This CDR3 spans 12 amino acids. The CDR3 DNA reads TGTGCCAGCAGTAACGGACAGGGGCCCCAGCATTTT. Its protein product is CASSNGQGPQHF.

The CDR3 DNA is TGTGCCAGCAGCTTAGCAACAGCCACAGATACGCAGTATTTT. It specifies CASSLATATDTQYF. The chain is built from TRBV7-9 and TRBJ2-3; no definite D call. V was clipped by 0 bases and J by 2 bases, with 6 bases between them. The CDR3 is 14 residues long. The germline V gene has CDR1 SEHNR and CDR2 FQNEAQ (reference sequence).

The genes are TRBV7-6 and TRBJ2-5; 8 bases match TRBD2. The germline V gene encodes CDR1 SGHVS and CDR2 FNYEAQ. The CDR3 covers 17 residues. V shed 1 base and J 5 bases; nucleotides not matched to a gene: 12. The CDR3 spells CASSLVPSAGGEETQYF. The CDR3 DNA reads TGTGCCAGCAGCTTAGTTCCCTCCGCGGGGGGTGAGGAGACCCAGTACTTC.

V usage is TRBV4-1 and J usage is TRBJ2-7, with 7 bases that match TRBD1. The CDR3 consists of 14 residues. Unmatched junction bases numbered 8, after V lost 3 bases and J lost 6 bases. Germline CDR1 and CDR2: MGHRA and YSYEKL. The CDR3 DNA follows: TGCGCCAGCAGCCAGGACAACGACAGGGTCGAGCAGTACTTC. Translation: CASSQDNDRVEQYF.

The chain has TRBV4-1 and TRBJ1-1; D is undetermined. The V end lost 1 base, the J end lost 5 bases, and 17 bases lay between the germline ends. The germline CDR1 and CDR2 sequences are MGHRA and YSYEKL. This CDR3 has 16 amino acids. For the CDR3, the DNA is TGCGCCAGCAGCCAAGTTTTGAGACCTACGGGTACTGAAGCTTTCTTT. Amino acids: CASSQVLRPTGTEAFF.

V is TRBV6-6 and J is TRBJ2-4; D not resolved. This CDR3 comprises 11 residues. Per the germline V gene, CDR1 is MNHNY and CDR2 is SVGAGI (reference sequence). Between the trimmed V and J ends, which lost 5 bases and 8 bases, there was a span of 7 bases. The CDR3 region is CASSPEYIQYF. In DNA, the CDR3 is TGTGCCAGCAGTCCCGAGTACATTCAGTACTTC.

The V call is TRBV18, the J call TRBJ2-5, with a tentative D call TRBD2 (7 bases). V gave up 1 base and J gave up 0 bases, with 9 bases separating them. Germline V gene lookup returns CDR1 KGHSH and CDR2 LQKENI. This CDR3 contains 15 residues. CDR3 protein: CASSPQGGDQETQYF. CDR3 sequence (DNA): TGTGCCAGCTCACCACAAGGGGGGGACCAAGAGACCCAGTACTTC.

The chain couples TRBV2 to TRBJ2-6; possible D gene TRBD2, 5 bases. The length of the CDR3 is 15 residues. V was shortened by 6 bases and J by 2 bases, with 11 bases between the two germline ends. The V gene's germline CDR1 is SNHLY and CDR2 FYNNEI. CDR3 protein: CASRRTATGANVLTF. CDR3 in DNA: TGTGCCAGCAGGAGGACTGCAACTGGGGCCAACGTCCTGACTTTC.

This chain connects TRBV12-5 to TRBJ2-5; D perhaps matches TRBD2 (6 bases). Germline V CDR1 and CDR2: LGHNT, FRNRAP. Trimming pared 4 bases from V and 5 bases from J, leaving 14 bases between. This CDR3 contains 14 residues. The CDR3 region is CASGWGVGGETQYF. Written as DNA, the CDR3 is TGTGCTAGTGGTTGGGGAGTTGGGGGGGAGACCCAGTACTTC.